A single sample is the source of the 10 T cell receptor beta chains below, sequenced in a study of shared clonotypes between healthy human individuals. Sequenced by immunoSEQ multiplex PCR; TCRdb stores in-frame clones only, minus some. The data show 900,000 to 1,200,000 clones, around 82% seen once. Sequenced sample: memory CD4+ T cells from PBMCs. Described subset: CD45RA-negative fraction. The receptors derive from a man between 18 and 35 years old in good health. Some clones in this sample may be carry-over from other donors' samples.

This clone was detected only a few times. The CDR3 protein is CASSPGWTNEKLFF. Here the CDR3 DNA reads TGTGCCAGCAGCCCCGGCTGGACTAATGAAAAACTGTTTTTT. V gene TRBV6-6 combines with J gene TRBJ1-4, with D unclear. The CDR3 is 14 residues long. CDR1 and CDR2 from the germline V gene are MNHNY and SVGAGI (reference sequence). Trimming took off 6 bases at V and 2 bases at J, with 10 bases between the two ends.

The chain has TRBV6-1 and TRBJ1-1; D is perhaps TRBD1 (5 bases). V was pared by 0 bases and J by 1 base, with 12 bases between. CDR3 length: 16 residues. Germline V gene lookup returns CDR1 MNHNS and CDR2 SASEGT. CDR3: CASSEALGAGNTEAFF. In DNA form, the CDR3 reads TGTGCCAGCAGTGAAGCGCTTGGGGCGGGGAACACTGAAGCTTTCTTT.

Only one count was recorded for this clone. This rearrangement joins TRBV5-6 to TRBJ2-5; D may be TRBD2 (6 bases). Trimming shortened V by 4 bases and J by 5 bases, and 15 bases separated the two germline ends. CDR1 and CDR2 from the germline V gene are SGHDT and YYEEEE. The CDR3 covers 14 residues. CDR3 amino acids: CASSTWRDWETQYF. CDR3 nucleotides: TGTGCCAGCAGCACGTGGAGGGACTGGGAGACCCAGTACTTC.

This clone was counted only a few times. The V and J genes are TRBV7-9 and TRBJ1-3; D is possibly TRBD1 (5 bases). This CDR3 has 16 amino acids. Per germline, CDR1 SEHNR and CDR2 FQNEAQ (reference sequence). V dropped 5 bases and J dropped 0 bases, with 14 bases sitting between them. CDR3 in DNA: TGTGCCAGCAGCCCGATGACAGCCCTCTCTGGAAACACCATATATTTT. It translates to CASSPMTALSGNTIYF.

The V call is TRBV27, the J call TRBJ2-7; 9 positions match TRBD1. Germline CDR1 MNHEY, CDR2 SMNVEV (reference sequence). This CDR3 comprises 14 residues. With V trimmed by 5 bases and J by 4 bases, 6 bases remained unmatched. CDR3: CASSARQGVYEQYF. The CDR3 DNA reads TGTGCCAGCAGTGCCCGACAGGGGGTATACGAGCAGTACTTC.

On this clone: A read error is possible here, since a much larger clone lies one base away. The CDR3: CAISDTRDPYEQYF. CDR3 DNA sequence: TGTGCCATCAGCGATACTAGGGACCCCTACGAGCAGTACTTC. The gene calls are TRBV10-3 and TRBJ2-7; D may be TRBD1 or TRBD2 (5 bases each). V lost 6 bases and J lost 2, with 14 bases in between. Germline-derived CDR1 and CDR2 are ENHRY and SYGVKD. This CDR3 has 14 residues.

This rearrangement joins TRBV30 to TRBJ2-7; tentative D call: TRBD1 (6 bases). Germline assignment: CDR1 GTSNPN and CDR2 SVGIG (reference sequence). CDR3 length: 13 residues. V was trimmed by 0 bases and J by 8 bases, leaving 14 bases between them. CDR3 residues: CAWSVMGQSQQYF. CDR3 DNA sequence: TGTGCCTGGAGTGTAATGGGACAATCGCAGCAGTACTTC. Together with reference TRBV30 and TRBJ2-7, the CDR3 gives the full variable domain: SQTIHQWPATLVQPVGSPLSLECTVEGTSNPNLYWYRQAAGRGLQLLFYSVGIGQISSEVPQNLSASRPQDRQFILSSKKLLLSDSGFYLCAWSVMGQSQQYFGPGTRLTVT.

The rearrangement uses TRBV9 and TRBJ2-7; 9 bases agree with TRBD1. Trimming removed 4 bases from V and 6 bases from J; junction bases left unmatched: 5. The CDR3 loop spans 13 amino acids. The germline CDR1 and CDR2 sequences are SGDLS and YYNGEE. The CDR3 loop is CASSSGTGSEQYF. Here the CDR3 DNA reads TGTGCCAGCAGCTCCGGGACAGGGAGCGAGCAGTACTTC. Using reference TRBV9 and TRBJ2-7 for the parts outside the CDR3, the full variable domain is DSGVTQTPKHLITATGQRVTLRCSPRSGDLSVYWYQQSLDQGLQFLIQYYNGEERAKGNILERFSAQQFPDLHSELNLSSLELGDSALYFCASSSGTGSEQYFGPGTRLTVT.

The CDR3 loop is CASSLPGQGYTGELFF. CDR3 coding DNA: TGCGCCAGCAGCCTACCCGGCCAGGGGTACACCGGGGAGCTGTTTTTT. The gene calls are TRBV23-1 and TRBJ2-2, with D perhaps matching TRBD1 (6 bases). TRBV23-1 is reported as an ORF; its role is uncertain. This CDR3 is 16 amino acids long. V was cut by 6 bases and J by 3 bases, with 17 bases left in between.

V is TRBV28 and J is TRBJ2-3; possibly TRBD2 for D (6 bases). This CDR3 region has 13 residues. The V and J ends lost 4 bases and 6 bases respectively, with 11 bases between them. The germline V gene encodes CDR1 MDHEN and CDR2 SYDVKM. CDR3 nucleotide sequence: TGTGCCAGCAGTTGGAGGGTTAGCGATACGCAGTATTTT. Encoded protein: CASSWRVSDTQYF.